These 24 T cell receptor beta chains originate from one sample sequenced in a study of blood T cell repertoires in COVID-19. Sequencing was performed with immunoSEQ multiplex PCR; in TCRdb, only in-frame clones are kept and a portion is missing. The sample holds approximately 220,000 clones, roughly 90% seen once. The source material was PBMCs or T cells enriched from blood (not recorded which). The origin of the receptors is a woman aged 25 to 39 with acute COVID-19.

The J gene is TRBJ1-2, the V gene TRBV18; no reliable D call. Germline CDR1 and CDR2: KGHSH and LQKENI. Trimming stripped 0 bases from V and 1 base from J, with 3 bases between. CDR3 length equals 13 residues. CDR3 bases: TGTGCCAGCTCACCACCTCTTAACTATGGCTACACCTTC. Amino acid sequence: CASSPPLNYGYTF.

This clone was recorded once. The chain has TRBV30 and TRBJ2-3; D may be TRBD1 (5 bases). Per germline, CDR1 GTSNPN and CDR2 SVGIG (reference sequence). CDR3 length: 13 amino acids. V dropped 3 bases and J dropped 1 base, with 8 bases sitting between them. The CDR3 protein is CAWRGRGTDTQYF. The CDR3 DNA is TGTGCCTGGAGGGGGCGCGGCACAGATACGCAGTATTTT.

V is TRBV7-2 and J is TRBJ2-7; 9 nucleotides match TRBD1. CDR1 is SGHTA, CDR2 FQGNSA, per germline. CDR3 length equals 15 residues. J lost 3 bases, V lost 3 bases, and 6 bases had no gene match. The CDR3 reads CASSLGWTGDYEQYF. In nucleotides, the CDR3 is TGTGCCAGCAGCTTGGGTTGGACAGGGGACTACGAGCAGTACTTC.

The chain uses TRBV5-1 and TRBJ1-1; perhaps TRBD1 as D (5 bases). V was clipped by 0 bases and J by 5 bases, with 5 bases between them. Per the germline V gene, CDR1 is SGHRS and CDR2 is YFSETQ. This CDR3 region has 12 residues. DNA of the CDR3: TGCGCCAGCAGCTTGGAGGGGACTGAAGCTTTCTTT. It specifies CASSLEGTEAFF.

The gene calls are TRBV28 and TRBJ2-7, with 10 bases that match TRBD1. Germline CDR1 and CDR2: MDHEN and SYDVKM. The CDR3 runs to 17 residues. Trimming removed 4 bases from V and 3 bases from J; junction bases left unmatched: 12. Written as DNA, the CDR3 is TGTGCCAGCAGTTACCGGGACAGGGGTTTGTTAGACTACGAGCAGTACTTC. Protein product: CASSYRDRGLLDYEQYF. Supplemented by reference TRBV28 and TRBJ2-7, the full variable domain reads DVKVTQSSRYLVKRTGEKVFLECVQDMDHENMFWYRQDPGLGLRLIYFSYDVKMKEKGDIPEGYSVSREKKERFSLILESASTNQTSMYLCASSYRDRGLLDYEQYFGPGTRLTVT.

The genes are TRBV4-1 and TRBJ1-5, with 9 bases fitting TRBD1. In germline, CDR1 is MGHRA, CDR2 YSYEKL. This CDR3 region has 16 residues. V shed 6 bases, J shed 3 bases, and the junction held 9 bases outside the gene matches. The CDR3 DNA is TGCGCCAGCAGACGATCCGGGACAGGGTTCAATCAGCCCCAGCATTTT. It translates to CASRRSGTGFNQPQHF.

The chain is built from TRBV7-2 and TRBJ1-1, with TRBD1 identical over 9 bases. From germline, CDR1 is SGHTA and CDR2 FQGNSA. CDR3 length: 14 residues. After removal of 3 bases from V and 1 base from J, the junction contained 0 bases not matched to a gene. CDR3 sequence reads: CASSLTGGNTEAFF. CDR3 sequence (DNA): TGTGCCAGCAGCTTGACAGGGGGGAACACTGAAGCTTTCTTT.

The chain couples TRBV5-1 to TRBJ1-2; 8 bases fit TRBD1. Germline assignment: CDR1 SGHRS and CDR2 YFSETQ. V lost 2 bases to trimming and J lost 2 bases; unmatched junction nucleotides: 8. CDR3 length equals 16 residues. CDR3 DNA sequence: TGCGCCAGCAGCTTCTTGGACAGGGTGGGAAACTATGGCTACACCTTC. Protein product: CASSFLDRVGNYGYTF.

This chain uses TRBV9 with TRBJ1-1; weak D call: TRBD1 (6 bases). The CDR3 spans 15 residues. V was cut by 6 bases and J by 1 base, with 16 bases left in between. Per germline, CDR1 SGDLS and CDR2 YYNGEE. The CDR3 protein is CASNKGGRSNTEAFF. CDR3 coding DNA: TGTGCCAGCAACAAGGGGGGGAGGTCGAACACTGAAGCTTTCTTT.

This clone occurred once. This chain connects TRBV4-1 to TRBJ2-4; TRBD2 agrees at 7 bases. V lost 1 base to trimming and J lost 0 bases; unmatched junction nucleotides: 6. The germline V gene encodes CDR1 MGHRA and CDR2 YSYEKL. The CDR3 extends over 17 amino acids. The CDR3 sequence: CASSQGRTRGAKNIQYF. DNA for the CDR3: TGCGCCAGCAGCCAAGGGCGGACTAGGGGAGCCAAAAACATTCAGTACTTC.

V is TRBV14 and J is TRBJ1-1; TRBD1 matches at 7 bases. V gave up 3 bases and J gave up 7 bases; unmatched junction bases: 5. The CDR3 has 13 residues. Germline CDR1 reads SGHDN; CDR2 reads FVKESK. This chain's CDR3 is CASSQSGTVEAFF. Written as DNA, the CDR3 is TGTGCCAGCAGCCAGTCCGGGACAGTTGAAGCTTTCTTT.

This chain joins TRBV6-5 and TRBJ1-5; no clear D. V was trimmed by 2 bases and J by 5 bases, leaving 16 bases between them. The CDR3 has 16 amino acids. Germline V gives CDR1 MNHEY, CDR2 SVGAGI. The CDR3: CASSYNGLSDDQPQHF. Written as DNA, the CDR3 is TGTGCCAGCAGTTACAATGGACTCTCGGATGATCAGCCCCAGCATTTT.

The rearrangement joins TRBV7-9 to TRBJ2-1; D unresolved. V shed 2 bases and J shed 3 bases, with 17 bases lying between them. This CDR3 comprises 17 residues. Per germline, CDR1 SEHNR and CDR2 FQNEAQ (reference sequence). The CDR3 DNA follows: TGTGCCAGCAGCTTAACTACCGGCTCAGTTGACTACAATGAGCAGTTCTTC. It yields the protein CASSLTTGSVDYNEQFF.

The chain employs TRBV5-1 and TRBJ2-3; 8 bases are shared with TRBD1. Germline lookup yields CDR1 SGHRS and CDR2 YFSETQ. This CDR3 is 15 amino acids long. J gave up 6 bases and V 4 bases, and 10 bases lay outside the gene matches. The CDR3 is CASSRGQGRGDTQYF. CDR3 bases: TGCGCCAGCAGCCGTGGACAGGGAAGAGGTGATACGCAGTATTTT.

The V and J genes are TRBV5-5 and TRBJ2-1; 8 positions agree with TRBD1. CDR3 length: 13 residues. Germline values: CDR1 SGHKS, CDR2 YYEKEE (reference sequence). J was trimmed by 8 bases and V by 4 bases; bases with no gene match: 5. The CDR3: CASSVQGEDEQFF. As DNA, the CDR3 is TGTGCCAGCAGCGTACAGGGGGAGGATGAGCAGTTCTTC.

This clone was detected once. The chain links TRBV11-3 to TRBJ2-2; possibly TRBD2 for D (5 bases). This CDR3 contains 13 residues. From germline, CDR1 is SGHNT and CDR2 YENEEA. Deletions cut 3 bases from V and 7 bases from J, with 9 bases between. The CDR3 DNA follows: TGTGCCAGCAGCTTGAGGGCGATCGGGGAGCTGTTTTTT. As protein: CASSLRAIGELFF. Complete variable domain (other parts from reference TRBV11-3 and TRBJ2-2): EAGVVQSPRYKIIEKKQPVAFWCNPISGHNTLYWYLQNLGQGPELLIRYENEEAVDDSQLPKDRFSAERLKGVDSTLKIQPAELGDSAVYLCASSLRAIGELFFGEGSRLTVL.

V and J are TRBV27 and TRBJ1-2, with 9 bases identical to TRBD1. There are 14 residues in the CDR3. The V and J ends lost 6 bases and 7 bases, in that order; junction bases with no gene match: 9. The germline V gene encodes CDR1 MNHEY and CDR2 SMNVEV (reference sequence). Here the CDR3 DNA reads TGTGCCAGCAGGCTCCGGGACAGGGACCTTGGCTACACCTTC. Amino acid sequence: CASRLRDRDLGYTF.

V is TRBV5-6 and J is TRBJ2-1; 7 bases are a match to TRBD1. This CDR3 is built from 16 residues. Germline V gene data show CDR1 as SGHDT and CDR2 as YYEEEE. The J segment lost 0 bases and the V segment lost 0 bases, leaving 3 bases of the junction unmatched. CDR3 nucleotides: TGTGCCAGCAGCTTGGCCGGGACAGTCTCCTACAATGAGCAGTTCTTC. The encoded protein is CASSLAGTVSYNEQFF. Together with reference TRBV5-6 and TRBJ2-1, the CDR3 gives the full variable domain: DAGVTQSPTHLIKTRGQQVTLRCSPKSGHDTVSWYQQALGQGPQFIFQYYEEEERQRGNFPDRFSGHQFPNYSSELNVNALLLGDSALYLCASSLAGTVSYNEQFFGPGTRLTVL.

This clone was detected a few times. CDR3 sequence: CASSLGPFGHSFF. The CDR3 DNA is TGTGCCAGCAGCTTAGGTCCATTTGGACATAGCTTTTTT. The chain links TRBV7-2 to TRBJ1-4; D is possibly TRBD1 (5 bases). The CDR3 sequence is 13 residues long. The germline V gene encodes CDR1 SGHTA and CDR2 FQGNSA. Trimming removed 1 base at V and 17 bases at J, with 17 bases between.

V is TRBV6-2 or TRBV6-3 and J is TRBJ1-2, with 7 bases that match TRBD1. Unmatched junction bases numbered 5, after V lost 0 bases and J lost 4 bases. The CDR3 is made up of 15 amino acids. Germline CDR1 reads MNHEY; CDR2 reads SVGEGT. CDR3 amino acids: CASSYSQGSTYGYTF. In DNA, the CDR3 is TGTGCCAGCAGTTACTCACAGGGGAGTACCTATGGCTACACCTTC.

The gene calls are TRBV15 and TRBJ2-2; 7 nucleotides agree with TRBD1. This CDR3 region has 15 residues. J lost 3 bases, V lost 4 bases, and 5 bases had no gene match. Germline V gives CDR1 LNHNV, CDR2 YYDKDF (reference sequence). CDR3 bases: TGTGCCACCAGCACCACAGGGGAGCACACCGGGGAGCTGTTTTTT. It yields the protein CATSTTGEHTGELFF.

The V call is TRBV7-6, the J call TRBJ2-3; TRBD2 matches at 8 bases. The CDR3 runs 15 residues. V lost 3 bases and J lost 6; bases outside the gene matches: 8. The germline V gene encodes CDR1 SGHVS and CDR2 FNYEAQ. This CDR3 is CASSFGGGPADTQYF. DNA for the CDR3: TGTGCCAGCAGCTTTGGCGGGGGGCCTGCGGATACGCAGTATTTT.

The chain is built from TRBV7-2 and TRBJ1-3, with a tentative D call TRBD1 (6 bases). The CDR3 length is 15 residues. V lost 5 bases, J lost 0 bases, and 11 bases lay in between. Germline V gives CDR1 SGHTA, CDR2 FQGNSA. CDR3 DNA sequence: TGTGCCAGCAGCCCGGACAGCTTCTCTGGAAACACCATATATTTT. Its protein product is CASSPDSFSGNTIYF.

V and J are TRBV4-1 and TRBJ1-5, with 10 bases lining up with TRBD1. Germline values: CDR1 MGHRA, CDR2 YSYEKL. Trimming took 5 bases from V and 5 from J; bases not matched to a gene: 6. The CDR3 runs to 15 residues. The DNA of the CDR3 is TGCGCCAGCAGCTATTGGACAGGGGGTGATCAGCCCCAGCATTTT. Protein product: CASSYWTGGDQPQHF.